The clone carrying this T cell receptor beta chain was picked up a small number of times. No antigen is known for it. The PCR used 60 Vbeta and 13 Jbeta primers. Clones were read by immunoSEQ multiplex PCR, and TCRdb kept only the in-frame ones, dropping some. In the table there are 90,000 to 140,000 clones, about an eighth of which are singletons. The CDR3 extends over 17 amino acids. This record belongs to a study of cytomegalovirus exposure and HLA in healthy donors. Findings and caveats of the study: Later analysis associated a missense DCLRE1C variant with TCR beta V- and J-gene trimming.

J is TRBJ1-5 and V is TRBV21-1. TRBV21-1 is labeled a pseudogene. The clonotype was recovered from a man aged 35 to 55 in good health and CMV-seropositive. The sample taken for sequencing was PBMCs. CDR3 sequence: CASSKVWYEGCNQPQHF. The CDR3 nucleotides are TGTGCCAGCAGCAAGGTTTGGTATGAGGGCTGCAATCAGCCCCAGCATTTT.